This T cell receptor beta chain was retrieved from a study of blood T cell repertoires in COVID-19. Study details: Whether acute or convalescent, the COVID-19 samples came from the United States, Italy and Spain. PBMCs, B-cell-depleted T cells, or T cells were the source of the cDNA or gDNA that made up the material.

Enrolment of Seattle patients took place during active infection, and they were followed longitudinally. This clone appeared a single time. This CDR3 region has 19 residues. Between the trimmed V and J ends, which lost 3 bases and 0 bases, there was a span of 20 bases. Germline-derived CDR1 and CDR2 are SGHTA and FQGTGA. Per the authors' pipeline: Estimates of nucleated cell counts were drawn from the amplification of reference gene primers. The table came from immunoSEQ multiplex PCR; TCRdb's copy has only in-frame clones and leaves some out. V, J and clone size are those of that table, while D and trimming were read from the DNA. The sample includes approximately 150,000 clones, 88% seen only once; the top ten take approximately 2.5%.

Source material: peripheral blood. This sequence was found in a human donor with COVID-19, enrolled during active disease. The donor label of this sample is uncertain. The chain carries TRBV7-3 and TRBJ2-2, with a weak D call TRBD2 (6 bases). DNA of the CDR3: TGTGCCAGCAGCTTTTACCCGGACTACCCCTCTTCGAACACCGGGGAGCTGTTTTTT. Protein sequence: CASSFYPDYPSSNTGELFF.